Presented here are 2 T cell receptor beta chains from one specimen sequenced in a study of T-cell memory formation after mild COVID-19. TCRdb recomputed calls from the 5' RACE reads with MiXCR, one row per CDR3 protein. The sample contains roughly 510,000 distinct CDR3 sequences, roughly 17% of which appear only once. The sample consisted of PBMCs or a T cell subset sorted from them (not recorded which). These receptors all come from an adult woman who had mild COVID-19 (a few samples of this study predate the infection). Cell type and time point are not known.

This chain uses TRBV5-1 with TRBJ2-7; 12 bases are a match to TRBD2. CDR1 and CDR2 from the germline V gene are SGHRS and YFSETQ. The CDR3 length is 15 residues. V lost 4 bases, J lost 1 base, and 3 bases stayed unmatched. The CDR3 spells CASSRTSGESYEQYF. Here the CDR3 DNA reads TGCGCCAGCAGCCGGACTAGCGGGGAGTCCTACGAGCAGTACTTC.

V usage is TRBV11-3 and J usage is TRBJ2-5; 7 bases map to TRBD2. This CDR3 comprises 14 residues. The V gene's germline CDR1 is SGHNT and CDR2 YENEEA. V lost 5 bases and J lost 4; bases outside the gene matches: 7. The CDR3 spells CASSRGGGRETQYF. The CDR3 DNA is TGTGCCAGCAGCCGCGGCGGGGGTAGAGAGACCCAGTACTTC.